Sequencing of this T cell receptor (beta chain) was carried out in a study of technical replicates of blood from a handful of donors. Sequencing was performed with immunoSEQ multiplex PCR; in TCRdb, only in-frame clones are kept and a portion is missing. The sample lists 85,000 to 90,000 clones, roughly 92% seen once, with under 0.3% in the top ten. This receptor was identified in a human donor in good health. Sequencing used T cells isolated from PBMCs.

CDR3 sequence: CASSQDLGTVHYGYTF. The CDR3 nucleotides read TGCGCCAGCAGCCAAGATTTAGGGACAGTCCACTATGGCTACACCTTC. The chain carries TRBV4-1 and TRBJ1-2, with 7 bases that match TRBD1. Germline assignment: CDR1 MGHRA and CDR2 YSYEKL. CDR3 length: 16 amino acids. V gave up 0 bases and J gave up 3 bases; unmatched junction bases: 7.